This T cell receptor beta chain was sequenced during a study of tumor and adjacent non-tumor tissue in lung cancer. CDR3 length: 18 amino acids. The germline CDR1 and CDR2 sequences are DFQATT and SNEGSKA (reference sequence). The template was RNA from unsorted bulk tissue. To note about this clonotype: A read error may produce the germline difference seen at one junction end.

TCRbeta libraries were built with three rounds of nested PCR, modified from ARM-PCR. TCRdb re-called the multiplex PCR reads with MiXCR, one entry per CDR3 protein. The repertoire has some 78,000 distinct CDR3 sequences, 65% to 90% of them found once; the top ten carry about 14%. This rearrangement joins TRBV20-1 to TRBJ2-1, with 11 bases matching TRBD2. What was sequenced was lung tumor tissue. The sequence came from a woman aged 45-60 years with non-small cell lung cancer. In DNA, the CDR3 is TGCAATGCTACACATGGTACTAGCGGGAGAACGTGGGGCAATGAGCAGTTCTTC. Translation gives CNATHGTSGRTWGNEQFF.